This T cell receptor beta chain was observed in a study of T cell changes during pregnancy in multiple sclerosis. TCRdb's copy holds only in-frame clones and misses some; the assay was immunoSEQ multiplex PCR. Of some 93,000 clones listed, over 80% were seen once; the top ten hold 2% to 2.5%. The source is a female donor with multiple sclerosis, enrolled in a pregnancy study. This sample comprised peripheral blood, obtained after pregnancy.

For the CDR3, the DNA is TGTGCCAGCAGCTTTGGCCGCGGACACCACCAAGAGACCCAGTACTTC. It codes for CASSFGRGHHQETQYF. The chain recombines TRBV7-2 with TRBJ2-5, with D perhaps matching TRBD1 (5 bases). The germline gives CDR1 SGHTA, CDR2 FQGNSA. V lost 3 bases and J 0 bases, leaving 14 bases between the germline ends. The CDR3 length is 16 residues.